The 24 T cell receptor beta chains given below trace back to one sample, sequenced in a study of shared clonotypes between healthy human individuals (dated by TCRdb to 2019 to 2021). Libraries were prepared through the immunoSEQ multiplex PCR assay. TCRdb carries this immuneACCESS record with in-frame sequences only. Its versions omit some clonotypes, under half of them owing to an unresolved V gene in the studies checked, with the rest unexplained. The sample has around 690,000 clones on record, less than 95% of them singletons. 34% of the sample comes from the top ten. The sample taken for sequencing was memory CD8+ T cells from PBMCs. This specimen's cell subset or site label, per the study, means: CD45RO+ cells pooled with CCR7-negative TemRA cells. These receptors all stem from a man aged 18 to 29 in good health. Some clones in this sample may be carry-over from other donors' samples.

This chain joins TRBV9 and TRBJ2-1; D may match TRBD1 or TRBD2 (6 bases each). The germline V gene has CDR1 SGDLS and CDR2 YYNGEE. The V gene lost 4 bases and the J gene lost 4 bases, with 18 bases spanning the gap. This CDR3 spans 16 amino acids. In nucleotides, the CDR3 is TGTGCCAGCAGCCCGCATCGAGGGGGGCCATACAATGAGCAGTTCTTC. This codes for CASSPHRGGPYNEQFF.

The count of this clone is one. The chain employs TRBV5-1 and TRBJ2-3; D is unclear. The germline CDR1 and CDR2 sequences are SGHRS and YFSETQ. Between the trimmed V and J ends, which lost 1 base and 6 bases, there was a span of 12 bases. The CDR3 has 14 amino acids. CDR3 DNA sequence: TGCGCCAGCAGCTTGCAAGTGGGGTGGGATACGCAGTATTTT. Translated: CASSLQVGWDTQYF.

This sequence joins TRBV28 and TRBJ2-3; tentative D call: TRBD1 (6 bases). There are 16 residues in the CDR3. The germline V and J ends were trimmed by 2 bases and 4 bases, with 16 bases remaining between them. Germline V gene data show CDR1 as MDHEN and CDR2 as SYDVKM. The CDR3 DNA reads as TGTGCCAGCAGTTTAGGTTGGGACAAGGGGGCAGATACGCAGTATTTT. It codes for CASSLGWDKGADTQYF.

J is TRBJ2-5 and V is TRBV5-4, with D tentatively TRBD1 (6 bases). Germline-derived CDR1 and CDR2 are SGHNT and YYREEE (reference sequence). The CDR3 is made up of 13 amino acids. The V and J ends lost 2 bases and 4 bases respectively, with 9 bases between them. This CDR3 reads CASSFGQRETQYF. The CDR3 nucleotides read TGTGCCAGCAGCTTCGGACAGAGAGAGACCCAGTACTTC.

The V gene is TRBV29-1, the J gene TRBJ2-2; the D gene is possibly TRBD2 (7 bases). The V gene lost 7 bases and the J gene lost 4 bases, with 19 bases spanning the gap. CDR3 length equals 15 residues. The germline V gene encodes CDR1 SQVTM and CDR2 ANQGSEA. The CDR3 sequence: CSALNWGGGTGELFF. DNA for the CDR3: TGCAGCGCCCTCAATTGGGGAGGGGGCACCGGGGAGCTGTTTTTT.

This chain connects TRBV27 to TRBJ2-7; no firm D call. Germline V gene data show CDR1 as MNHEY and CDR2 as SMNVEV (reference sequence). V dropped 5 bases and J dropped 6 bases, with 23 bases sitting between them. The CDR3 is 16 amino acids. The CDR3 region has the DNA TGTGCCAGCAGTCCACTGGTCGGCACTGGCTCGCCCGAGCAGTACTTC. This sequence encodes CASSPLVGTGSPEQYF.

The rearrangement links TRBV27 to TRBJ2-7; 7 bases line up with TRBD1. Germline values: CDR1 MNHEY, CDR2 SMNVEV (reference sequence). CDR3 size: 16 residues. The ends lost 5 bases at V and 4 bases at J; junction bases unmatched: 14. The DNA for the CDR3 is TGTGCCAGCAGTCCGTCGACAGGGCGAACCCGATACGAGCAGTACTTC. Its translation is CASSPSTGRTRYEQYF.

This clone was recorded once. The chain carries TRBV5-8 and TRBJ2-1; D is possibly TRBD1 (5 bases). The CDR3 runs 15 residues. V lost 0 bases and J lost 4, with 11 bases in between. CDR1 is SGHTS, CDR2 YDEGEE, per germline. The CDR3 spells CASSLERDRYNEQFF. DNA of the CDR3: TGTGCCAGCAGCTTGGAAAGAGACAGATACAATGAGCAGTTCTTC.

As DNA, the CDR3 is TGTGCCAGCGTGGTGCCGGACAGGGGAAATGTGGGCTACACCTTC. Encoded protein: CASVVPDRGNVGYTF. The V and J genes are TRBV2 and TRBJ1-2; TRBD1 aligns across 9 bases. Germline lookup yields CDR1 SNHLY and CDR2 FYNNEI. The CDR3 covers 15 residues. V lost 8 bases, J lost 8 bases, and 15 bases stayed unmatched.

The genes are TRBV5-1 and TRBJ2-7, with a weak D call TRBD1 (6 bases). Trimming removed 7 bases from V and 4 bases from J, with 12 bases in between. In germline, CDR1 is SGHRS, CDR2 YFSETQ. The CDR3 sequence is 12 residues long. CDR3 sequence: CASRQAPYEQYF. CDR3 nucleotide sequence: TGCGCCAGCCGACAGGCACCTTACGAGCAGTACTTC.

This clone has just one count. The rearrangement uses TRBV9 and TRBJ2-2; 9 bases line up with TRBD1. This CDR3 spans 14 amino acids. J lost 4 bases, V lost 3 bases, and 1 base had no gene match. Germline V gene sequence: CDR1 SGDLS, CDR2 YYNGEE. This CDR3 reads CASSEGQGTGELFF. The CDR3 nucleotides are TGTGCCAGCAGCGAGGGACAGGGCACCGGGGAGCTGTTTTTT. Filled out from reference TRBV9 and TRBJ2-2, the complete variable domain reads DSGVTQTPKHLITATGQRVTLRCSPRSGDLSVYWYQQSLDQGLQFLIQYYNGEERAKGNILERFSAQQFPDLHSELNLSSLELGDSALYFCASSEGQGTGELFFGEGSRLTVL.

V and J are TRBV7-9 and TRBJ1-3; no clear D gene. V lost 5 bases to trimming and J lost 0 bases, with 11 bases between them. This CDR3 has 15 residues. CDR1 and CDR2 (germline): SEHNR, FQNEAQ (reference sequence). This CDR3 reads CASSGPSSSGNTIYF. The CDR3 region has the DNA TGTGCCAGCAGCGGACCGTCGAGCTCTGGAAACACCATATATTTT. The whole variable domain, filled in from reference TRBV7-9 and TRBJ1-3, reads DTGVSQNPRHKITKRGQNVTFRCDPISEHNRLYWYRQTLGQGPEFLTYFQNEAQLEKSRLLSDRFSAERPKGSFSTLEIQRTEQGDSAMYLCASSGPSSSGNTIYFGEGSWLTVV.

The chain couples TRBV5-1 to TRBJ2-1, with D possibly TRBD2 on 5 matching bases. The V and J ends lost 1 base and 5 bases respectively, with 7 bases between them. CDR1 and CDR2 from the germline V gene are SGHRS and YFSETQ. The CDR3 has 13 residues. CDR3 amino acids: CASSLYGDNEQFF. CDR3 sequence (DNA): TGCGCCAGCAGCTTGTACGGGGACAATGAGCAGTTCTTC. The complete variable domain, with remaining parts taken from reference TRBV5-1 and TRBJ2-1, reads KAGVTQTPRYLIKTRGQQVTLSCSPISGHRSVSWYQQTPGQGLQFLFEYFSETQRNKGNFPGRFSGRQFSNSRSEMNVSTLELGDSALYLCASSLYGDNEQFFGPGTRLTVL.

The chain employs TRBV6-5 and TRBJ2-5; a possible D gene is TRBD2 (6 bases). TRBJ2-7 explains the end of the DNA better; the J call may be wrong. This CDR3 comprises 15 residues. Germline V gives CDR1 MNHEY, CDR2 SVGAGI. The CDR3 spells CASSPPRGDGYEQYF. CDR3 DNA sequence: TGTGCCAGCAGTCCTCCTCGCGGGGACGGATACGAGCAGTACTTC.

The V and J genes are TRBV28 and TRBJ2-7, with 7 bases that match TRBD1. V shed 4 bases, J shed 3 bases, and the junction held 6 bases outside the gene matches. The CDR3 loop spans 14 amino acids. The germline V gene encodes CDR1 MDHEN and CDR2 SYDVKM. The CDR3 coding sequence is TGTGCCAGCAGTTCCGGGACAGAAATCTACGAGCAGTACTTC. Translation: CASSSGTEIYEQYF.

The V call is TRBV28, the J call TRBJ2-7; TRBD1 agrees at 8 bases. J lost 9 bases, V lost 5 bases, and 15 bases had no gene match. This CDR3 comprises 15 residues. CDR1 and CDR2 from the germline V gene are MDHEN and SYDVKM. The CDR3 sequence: CASSPEGQGANGQYF. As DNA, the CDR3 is TGTGCCAGCAGTCCTGAGGGGCAGGGGGCTAACGGGCAGTACTTC.

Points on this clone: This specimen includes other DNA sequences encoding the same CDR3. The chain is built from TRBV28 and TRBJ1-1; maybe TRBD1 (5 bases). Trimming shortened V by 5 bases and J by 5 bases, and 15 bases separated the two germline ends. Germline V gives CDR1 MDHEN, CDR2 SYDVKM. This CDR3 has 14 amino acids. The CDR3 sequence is CASSLRRERTEAFF. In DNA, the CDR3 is TGTGCCAGCAGTCTGCGCAGGGAGCGTACTGAAGCTTTCTTT.

The CDR3 DNA is TGTGCCAGCAGCGTAGACCCAGTCAATGAGCAGTTCTTC. Translation: CASSVDPVNEQFF. The rearrangement links TRBV7-6 to TRBJ2-1; no firm D call. Germline V gives CDR1 SGHVS, CDR2 FNYEAQ. The CDR3 is made up of 13 amino acids. Trimming pared 5 bases from V and 6 bases from J, leaving 11 bases between.

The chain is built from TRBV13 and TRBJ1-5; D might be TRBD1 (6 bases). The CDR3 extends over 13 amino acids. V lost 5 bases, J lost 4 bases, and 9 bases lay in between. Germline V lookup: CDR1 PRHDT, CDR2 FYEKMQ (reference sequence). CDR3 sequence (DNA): TGTGCCAGCAGCACAGGGAGAAATCAGCCCCAGCATTTT. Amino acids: CASSTGRNQPQHF.

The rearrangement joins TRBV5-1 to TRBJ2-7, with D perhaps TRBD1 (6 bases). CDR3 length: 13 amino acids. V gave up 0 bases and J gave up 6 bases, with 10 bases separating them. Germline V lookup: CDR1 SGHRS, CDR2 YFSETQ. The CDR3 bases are TGCGCCAGCAGCTTGGATACAGGGTCCGAGCAGTACTTC. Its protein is CASSLDTGSEQYF.

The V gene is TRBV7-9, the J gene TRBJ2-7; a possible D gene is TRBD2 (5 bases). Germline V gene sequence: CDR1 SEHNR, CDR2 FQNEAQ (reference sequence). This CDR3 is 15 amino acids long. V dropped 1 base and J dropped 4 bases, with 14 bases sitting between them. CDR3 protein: CASSLEGGPVYEQYF. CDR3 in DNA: TGTGCCAGCAGCTTAGAAGGCGGGCCTGTGTACGAGCAGTACTTC.

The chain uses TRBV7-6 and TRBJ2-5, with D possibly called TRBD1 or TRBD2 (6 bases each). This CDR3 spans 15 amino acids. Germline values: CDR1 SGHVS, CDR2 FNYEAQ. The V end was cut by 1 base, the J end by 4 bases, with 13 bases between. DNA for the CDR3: TGTGCCAGCAGCTTAGGATGGGGGGCGCGAGAGACCCAGTACTTC. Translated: CASSLGWGARETQYF.

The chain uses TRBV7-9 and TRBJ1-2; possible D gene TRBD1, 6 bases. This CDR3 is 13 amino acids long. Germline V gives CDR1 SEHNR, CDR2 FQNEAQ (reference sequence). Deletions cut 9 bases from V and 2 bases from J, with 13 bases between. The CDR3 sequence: CASLRGQNYGYTF. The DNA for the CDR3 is TGTGCCAGTTTAAGAGGACAGAACTATGGCTACACCTTC.

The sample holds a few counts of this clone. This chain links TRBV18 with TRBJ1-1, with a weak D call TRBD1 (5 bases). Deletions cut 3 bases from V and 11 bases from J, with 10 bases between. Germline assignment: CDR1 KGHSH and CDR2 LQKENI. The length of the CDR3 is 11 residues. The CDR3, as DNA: TGTGCCAGCTCACCGGGGACCGACGCTTTCTTT. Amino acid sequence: CASSPGTDAFF.